What follows is one T cell receptor beta chain and its context. Its antigen is currently unknown. Assay used: immunoSEQ multiplex PCR; TCRdb lists only in-frame clones, some missing. This sample yields over 100,000 clones, of which 88% are seen a single time; less than 2.5% belongs to the top ten. The sample is drawn from a study of cytomegalovirus exposure and HLA in healthy donors. Study-wide background: In a later analysis, the 90 to 150 validation repertoires were reported to have used the same platform as the approximately 670 first-cohort repertoires.

Findings and caveats of the study: It was found in a later analysis that first-cohort TCR clusters tended to co-occur in the 130 or so validation repertoires. The CMV antigen specificity of a few CMV-associated chains was confirmed through in vitro analysis.

With 6 bases removed from V and 4 bases from J, the gap between germline ends came to 12 bases. Germline CDR1 is SNHLY and CDR2 is FYNNEI. The CDR3 spans 13 residues. The clonotype was recovered from a woman between 18 and 29 years old in good health and CMV-seronegative. The rearrangement links TRBV2 to TRBJ2-5; unclear D gene. The sample consisted of PBMCs. CDR3 in amino acids: CASRNRFGETQYF. The CDR3 DNA is TGTGCCAGCAGGAACCGCTTCGGAGAGACCCAGTACTTC.